Shown below are 25 T cell receptor beta chains from a single sample sequenced in a study of blood T cell repertoires in COVID-19. Some clones are missing from TCRdb's copy, which holds only in-frame ones; the method was immunoSEQ multiplex PCR. The profile shows about 410,000 clones, 89% of them singletons. Sequencing was carried out using peripheral blood. Every receptor here comes from a middle-aged woman with COVID-19, enrolled during active disease.

This chain uses TRBV2 with TRBJ2-7; TRBD1 matches at 8 bases. This CDR3 is 16 amino acids long. Germline CDR1 is SNHLY and CDR2 is FYNNEI. After removal of 2 bases from V and 7 bases from J, the junction contained 13 bases not matched to a gene. The CDR3 region has the DNA TGTGCCAGCAGTGAATGGGTCGGGACAGGTCTGGATGAGCAGTACTTC. Encoded protein: CASSEWVGTGLDEQYF.

The V gene is TRBV28, the J gene TRBJ1-3; D call uncertain. CDR3 length: 14 amino acids. CDR1 is MDHEN, CDR2 SYDVKM, per germline. V lost 3 bases to trimming and J lost 0 bases, with 6 bases between them. The DNA for the CDR3 is TGTGCCAGCAGTTTTAGGAGCTCTGGAAACACCATATATTTT. Its protein product is CASSFRSSGNTIYF.

The chain combines TRBV27 with TRBJ1-2; 8 bases line up with TRBD1. V was clipped by 8 bases and J by 8 bases; unmatched bases: 7. There are 12 residues in the CDR3. The germline gives CDR1 MNHEY, CDR2 SMNVEV (reference sequence). The CDR3 loop is CASGRTGKGYTF. The CDR3 nucleotides read TGTGCCAGCGGTAGGACAGGGAAGGGCTACACCTTC.

This clone appeared a single time. The chain recombines TRBV5-8 with TRBJ2-1; 9 nucleotides match TRBD1. Trimming removed 4 bases from V and 4 bases from J; junction bases left unmatched: 6. Germline-derived CDR1 and CDR2 are SGHTS and YDEGEE. The CDR3 has 15 amino acids. The CDR3 bases are TGTGCCAGCAGCCTTTGGGACAGGGTTTACAATGAGCAGTTCTTC. It codes for CASSLWDRVYNEQFF.

The rearrangement uses TRBV4-2 and TRBJ2-7; 8 positions agree with TRBD1. Unmatched junction bases numbered 2, after V lost 0 bases and J lost 1 base. Germline V gene sequence: CDR1 LGHNA, CDR2 YNFKEQ. The CDR3 runs 15 residues. CDR3 nucleotides: TGTGCCAGCAGCCAAGAGGACAGGGAATCCTACGAGCAGTACTTC. Its protein is CASSQEDRESYEQYF.

The chain employs TRBV19 and TRBJ1-4; weak D call: TRBD1 (6 bases). The length of the CDR3 is 15 residues. V lost 8 bases to trimming and J lost 8 bases, with 21 bases between them. Per the germline V gene, CDR1 is LNHDA and CDR2 is SQIVND (reference sequence). CDR3 DNA sequence: TGTGCCAGTGCCCTTCCCGGGACAACCATCGAAAAACTGTTTTTT. It codes for CASALPGTTIEKLFF.

The V and J genes are TRBV5-1 and TRBJ1-2; a possible D gene is TRBD1 (6 bases). The CDR3 covers 15 residues. Germline lookup yields CDR1 SGHRS and CDR2 YFSETQ. V was shortened by 0 bases and J by 7 bases, with 16 bases between the two germline ends. CDR3 in amino acids: CASSLVGALSGGYTF. In nucleotides, the CDR3 is TGCGCCAGCAGCTTGGTGGGGGCCCTTTCTGGTGGCTACACCTTC.

With regard to this clone: Other DNA sequences within the sample encode an identical CDR3. The chain carries TRBV28 and TRBJ2-3; D ambiguous. The V and J ends lost 3 bases and 2 bases respectively, with 6 bases between them. The CDR3 is 13 amino acids. Germline V CDR1 and CDR2: MDHEN, SYDVKM. Here the CDR3 DNA reads TGTGCCAGCAGTTTTTATCCCACAGATACGCAGTATTTT. Residues: CASSFYPTDTQYF.

This clone was detected only once. The chain is built from TRBV30 and TRBJ1-5, with 8 nucleotides matching TRBD1. This CDR3 has 15 residues. V lost 2 bases to trimming and J lost 9 bases; unmatched junction nucleotides: 12. Germline V CDR1 and CDR2: GTSNPN, SVGIG (reference sequence). This CDR3 reads CAWSPPGQVVWPQHF. The CDR3 region has the DNA TGTGCCTGGAGTCCGCCGGGACAGGTGGTTTGGCCCCAGCATTTT. Full variable domain (outside the CDR3, taken from reference TRBV30 and TRBJ1-5): SQTIHQWPATLVQPVGSPLSLECTVEGTSNPNLYWYRQAAGRGLQLLFYSVGIGQISSEVPQNLSASRPQDRQFILSSKKLLLSDSGFYLCAWSPPGQVVWPQHFGDGTRLSIL.

This rearrangement joins TRBV5-1 to TRBJ2-1, with D perhaps matching TRBD1 (6 bases). Trimming cost V 2 bases and J 6 bases, with 18 bases left between them. This CDR3 has 16 residues. Germline V CDR1 and CDR2: SGHRS, YFSETQ. The CDR3: CASSLGTGHAINEQFF. CDR3 sequence (DNA): TGCGCCAGCAGCTTAGGGACGGGACACGCCATCAATGAGCAGTTCTTC.

This clone was seen only once. V is TRBV9 and J is TRBJ2-2; 7 bases align to TRBD2. V shed 2 bases and J 2 bases; nucleotides not matched to a gene: 3. CDR3 length: 15 amino acids. The germline CDR1 and CDR2 sequences are SGDLS and YYNGEE. In nucleotides, the CDR3 is TGTGCCAGCAGCGTGGGACTACCAAACACCGGGGAGCTGTTTTTT. The encoded protein is CASSVGLPNTGELFF.

The V gene is TRBV24-1, the J gene TRBJ1-1; TRBD1 matches at 10 bases. Germline CDR1 and CDR2: KGHDR and SFDVKD. The CDR3 is 13 amino acids. With V trimmed by 4 bases and J by 12 bases, 7 bases remained unmatched. The CDR3 region is CATSDRDRGKSFF. As DNA, the CDR3 is TGTGCCACCAGTGACCGGGACAGGGGAAAATCTTTCTTT.

This chain links TRBV9 with TRBJ1-6; TRBD1 might be the D (6 bases). The CDR3 has 17 residues. Looked up from germline, CDR1 is SGDLS and CDR2 is YYNGEE. Trimming stripped 3 bases from V and 7 bases from J, with 20 bases between. DNA for the CDR3: TGTGCCAGCAGCGAGGGGGAAACAGCCGGGAGGAATTCACCCCTCCACTTT. Protein sequence: CASSEGETAGRNSPLHF.

The chain recombines TRBV28 with TRBJ1-4; D not certain. This CDR3 has 13 residues. Germline values: CDR1 MDHEN, CDR2 SYDVKM. The ends were cut back, 5 bases at V and 0 bases at J, with 4 bases in the middle. In DNA, the CDR3 is TGTGCCAGCAGTATAACAACTAATGAAAAACTGTTTTTT. This translates into CASSITTNEKLFF.

This clone was observed a single time. The J gene is TRBJ1-2, the V gene TRBV6-4; D gene uncertain. The V end lost 0 bases, the J end lost 5 bases, and 10 bases lay between the germline ends. Germline assignment: CDR1 MRHNA and CDR2 SNTAGT. This CDR3 is 14 amino acids long. CDR3 coding DNA: TGTGCCAGCAGTGACTCGACATCTTCTTATGGCTACACCTTC. It encodes CASSDSTSSYGYTF.

The chain couples TRBV12-5 to TRBJ2-3, with D unclear. V dropped 1 base and J dropped 6 bases, with 8 bases sitting between them. This CDR3 is 13 amino acids long. The germline V gene has CDR1 LGHNT and CDR2 FRNRAP. The CDR3 DNA is TGTGCTAGTGGTTTGGGGAACGGGGATACGCAGTATTTT. This translates into CASGLGNGDTQYF.

The genes are TRBV5-5 and TRBJ2-5, with 10 bases aligning to TRBD2. The trim removed 4 bases at V and 1 base at J, leaving 10 bases unmatched. The CDR3 is made up of 17 amino acids. Per the germline V gene, CDR1 is SGHKS and CDR2 is YYEKEE (reference sequence). The CDR3 loop is CASSIALAGALQETQYF. In DNA form, the CDR3 reads TGTGCCAGCAGCATTGCTCTAGCGGGGGCTCTCCAAGAGACCCAGTACTTC.

The chain's CDR3 is CASSGQGAYTEAFF. In nucleotides, the CDR3 is TGTGCCAGCAGTGGACAGGGGGCCTACACTGAAGCTTTCTTT. The genes are TRBV6-2 or TRBV6-3 and TRBJ1-1, with 11 bases matching TRBD1. Germline lookup yields CDR1 MNHEY and CDR2 SVGEGT. CDR3 length: 14 amino acids. The J segment lost 3 bases and the V segment lost 5 bases, leaving 2 bases of the junction unmatched.

This sequence joins TRBV4-1 and TRBJ2-1, with 13 bases matching TRBD2. Germline assignment: CDR1 MGHRA and CDR2 YSYEKL. The length of the CDR3 is 16 residues. The V gene end was trimmed by 3 bases and the J gene end by 7 bases; junction bases not matched to a gene: 6. The CDR3 nucleotides are TGCGCCAGCAGCCACCCACTAGCGGGAGGGCCTAATGAGCAGTTCTTC. This codes for CASSHPLAGGPNEQFF.

This sequence joins TRBV28 and TRBJ1-3; D gene unclear. This CDR3 comprises 16 residues. V lost 5 bases, J lost 0 bases, and 14 bases lay in between. Germline V CDR1 and CDR2: MDHEN, SYDVKM. The CDR3 loop is CASSPLTVSSGNTIYF. In nucleotides, the CDR3 is TGTGCCAGCAGTCCCCTAACGGTTAGCTCTGGAAACACCATATATTTT. Supplemented by reference TRBV28 and TRBJ1-3, the full variable domain reads DVKVTQSSRYLVKRTGEKVFLECVQDMDHENMFWYRQDPGLGLRLIYFSYDVKMKEKGDIPEGYSVSREKKERFSLILESASTNQTSMYLCASSPLTVSSGNTIYFGEGSWLTVV.

This clone was recorded only once. The rearrangement uses TRBV10-2 and TRBJ1-1; tentative D call: TRBD1 (5 bases). Trimming took 4 bases from V and 8 from J, leaving 8 bases between them. Germline CDR1 reads WSHSY; CDR2 reads SAAADI. This CDR3 has 11 amino acids. The CDR3 loop is CASSARTEAFF. For the CDR3, the DNA is TGCGCCAGCAGTGCAAGGACAGAAGCTTTCTTT.

CDR3 sequence (DNA): TGTGCCAGTAGCCAGGCGGGTTTTGGCTACGAGCAGTACTTC. Protein sequence: CASSQAGFGYEQYF. The genes are TRBV19 and TRBJ2-7; a weak D match, TRBD2 (5 bases). V gave up 6 bases and J gave up 3 bases, with 15 bases separating them. CDR1 is LNHDA and CDR2 is SQIVND in the germline V gene (reference sequence). There are 14 residues in the CDR3.

This chain links TRBV19 with TRBJ1-1, with 8 bases identical to TRBD1. The CDR3 is 16 amino acids. With 5 bases clipped from V and 1 base from J, the junction kept 9 bases outside the gene matches. The germline CDR1 and CDR2 sequences are LNHDA and SQIVND (reference sequence). CDR3 sequence: CASSPGQGFTNTEAFF. The CDR3 DNA follows: TGTGCCAGTAGTCCCGGACAGGGATTTACGAACACTGAAGCTTTCTTT.

V usage is TRBV18 and J usage is TRBJ1-1, with 9 bases that match TRBD1. The V and J ends lost 3 bases and 2 bases, in that order; junction bases with no gene match: 1. In germline, CDR1 is KGHSH, CDR2 LQKENI. This CDR3 is 14 amino acids long. CDR3 region: CASSPDRGNTEAFF. The CDR3 DNA follows: TGTGCCAGCTCACCGGACAGGGGAAACACTGAAGCTTTCTTT.

This chain connects TRBV18 to TRBJ2-3, with D perhaps TRBD2 (5 bases). There are 14 residues in the CDR3. CDR1 is KGHSH, CDR2 LQKENI, per germline. Trimming shortened V by 4 bases and J by 3 bases, and 11 bases separated the two germline ends. CDR3 amino acids: CASSRDGGTDTQYF. Here the CDR3 DNA reads TGTGCCAGCTCACGAGATGGAGGAACAGATACGCAGTATTTT.